The sequence of this TCR beta chain was determined in a study of blood T cell repertoires in COVID-19. CDR1 is LNHNV and CDR2 is YYDKDF in the germline V gene (reference sequence). The CDR3 covers 14 residues. V lost 8 bases and J lost 0; bases outside the gene matches: 5. The method was immunoSEQ multiplex PCR; TCRdb's version includes in-frame clones alone and lacks a portion of them. In the table there are some 130,000 clones, around 83% of which are singletons. This clonotype was obtained from a man aged 25-45 years who had recovered from COVID-19. V usage is TRBV15 and J usage is TRBJ2-3, with 7 bases that match TRBD2. Sequenced material: PBMCs or T cells enriched from blood (not recorded which). The CDR3 bases are TGTGCCACCCGGAGCGGGGCCAGCACAGATACGCAGTATTTT. This gives the protein CATRSGASTDTQYF.